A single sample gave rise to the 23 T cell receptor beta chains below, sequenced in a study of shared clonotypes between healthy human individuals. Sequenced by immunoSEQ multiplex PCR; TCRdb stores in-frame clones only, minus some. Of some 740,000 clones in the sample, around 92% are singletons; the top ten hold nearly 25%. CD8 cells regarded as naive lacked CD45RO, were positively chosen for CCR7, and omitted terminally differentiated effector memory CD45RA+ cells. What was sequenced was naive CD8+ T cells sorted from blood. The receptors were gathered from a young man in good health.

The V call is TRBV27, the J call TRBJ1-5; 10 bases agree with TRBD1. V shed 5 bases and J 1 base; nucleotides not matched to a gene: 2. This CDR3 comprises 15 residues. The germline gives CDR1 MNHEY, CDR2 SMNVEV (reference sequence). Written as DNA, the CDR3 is TGTGCCAGCAGTGACAGGGGGCTCAGCAATCAGCCCCAGCATTTT. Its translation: CASSDRGLSNQPQHF.

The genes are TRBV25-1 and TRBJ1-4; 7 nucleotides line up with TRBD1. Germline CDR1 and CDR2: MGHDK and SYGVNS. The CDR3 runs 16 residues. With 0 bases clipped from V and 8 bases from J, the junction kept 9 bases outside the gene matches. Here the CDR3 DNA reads TGTGCCAGCAGTGAATATTTCAGGGGGGAGGGGGAAAAACTGTTTTTT. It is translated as CASSEYFRGEGEKLFF.

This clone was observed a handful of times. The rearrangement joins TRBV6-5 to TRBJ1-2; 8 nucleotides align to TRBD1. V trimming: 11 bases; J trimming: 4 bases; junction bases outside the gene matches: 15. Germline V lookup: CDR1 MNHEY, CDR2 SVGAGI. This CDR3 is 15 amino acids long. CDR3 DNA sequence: TGTGCCGCTTCGGAAGCAGGGGGCGAAGGCTATGGCTACACCTTC. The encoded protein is CAASEAGGEGYGYTF.

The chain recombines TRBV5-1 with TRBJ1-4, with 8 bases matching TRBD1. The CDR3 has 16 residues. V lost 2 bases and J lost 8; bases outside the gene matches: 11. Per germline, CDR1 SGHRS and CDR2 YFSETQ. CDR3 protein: CASSLGQGVFEEKLFF. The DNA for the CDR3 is TGCGCCAGCAGCTTAGGACAGGGAGTATTTGAGGAAAAACTGTTTTTT.

The CDR3 DNA reads as TGTGCCAGCAGCGCGGGACGGAACTCCTACGAGCAGTACTTC. It translates to CASSAGRNSYEQYF. This sequence joins TRBV13 and TRBJ2-7; the D gene is possibly TRBD2 (6 bases). CDR3 size: 14 residues. Germline lookup yields CDR1 PRHDT and CDR2 FYEKMQ (reference sequence). Trimming cost V 5 bases and J 0 bases, with 11 bases left between them.

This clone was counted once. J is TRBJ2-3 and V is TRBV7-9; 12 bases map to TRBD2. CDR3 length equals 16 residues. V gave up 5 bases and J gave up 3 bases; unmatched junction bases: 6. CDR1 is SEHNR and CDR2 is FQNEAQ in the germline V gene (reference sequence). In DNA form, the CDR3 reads TGTGCCAGCAGCCCAACTAGCGGGAGGTGGACAGATACGCAGTATTTT. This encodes CASSPTSGRWTDTQYF.

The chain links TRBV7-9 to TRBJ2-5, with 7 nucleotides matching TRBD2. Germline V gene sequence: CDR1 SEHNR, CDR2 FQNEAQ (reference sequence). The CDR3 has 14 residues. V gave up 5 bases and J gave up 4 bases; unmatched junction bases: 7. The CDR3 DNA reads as TGTGCCAGCAGCCCCCTGGGGGGGTCAGAGACCCAGTACTTC. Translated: CASSPLGGSETQYF.

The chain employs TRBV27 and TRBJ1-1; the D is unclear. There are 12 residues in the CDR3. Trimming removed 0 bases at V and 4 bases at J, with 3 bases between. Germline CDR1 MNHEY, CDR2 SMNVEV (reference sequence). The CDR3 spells CASSLSGTEAFF. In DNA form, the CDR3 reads TGTGCCAGCAGTTTATCTGGCACTGAAGCTTTCTTT.

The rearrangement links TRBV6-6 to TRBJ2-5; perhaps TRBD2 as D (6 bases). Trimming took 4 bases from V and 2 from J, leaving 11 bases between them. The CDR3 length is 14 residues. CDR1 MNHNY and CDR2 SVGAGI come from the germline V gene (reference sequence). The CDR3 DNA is TGTGCCAGCAGTTTTCTCGGAGGGCAAGAGACCCAGTACTTC. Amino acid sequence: CASSFLGGQETQYF.

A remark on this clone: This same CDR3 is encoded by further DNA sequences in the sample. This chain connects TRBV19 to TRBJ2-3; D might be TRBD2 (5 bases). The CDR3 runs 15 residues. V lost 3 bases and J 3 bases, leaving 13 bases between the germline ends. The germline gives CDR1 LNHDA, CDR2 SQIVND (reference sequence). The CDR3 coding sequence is TGTGCCAGTAGTATCTTGGCAGGCGGGACAGATACGCAGTATTTT. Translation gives CASSILAGGTDTQYF.

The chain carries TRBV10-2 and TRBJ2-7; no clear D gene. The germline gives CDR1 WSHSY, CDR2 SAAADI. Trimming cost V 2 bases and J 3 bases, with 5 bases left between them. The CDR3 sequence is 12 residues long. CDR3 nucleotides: TGCGCCAGCAGTGAGCCCTACTACGAGCAGTACTTC. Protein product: CASSEPYYEQYF.

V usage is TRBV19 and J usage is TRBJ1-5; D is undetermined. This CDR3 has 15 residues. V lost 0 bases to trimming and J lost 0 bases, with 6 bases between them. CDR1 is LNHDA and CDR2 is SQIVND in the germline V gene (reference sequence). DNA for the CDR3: TGTGCCAGTAGTATAGATCCGCTTAGCAATCAGCCCCAGCATTTT. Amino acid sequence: CASSIDPLSNQPQHF.

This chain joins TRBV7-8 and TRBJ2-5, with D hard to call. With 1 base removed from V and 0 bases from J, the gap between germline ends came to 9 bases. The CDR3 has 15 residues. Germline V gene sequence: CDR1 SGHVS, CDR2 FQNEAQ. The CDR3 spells CASSLGSLYQETQYF. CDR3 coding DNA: TGTGCCAGCAGCTTAGGGTCCTTGTACCAAGAGACCCAGTACTTC.

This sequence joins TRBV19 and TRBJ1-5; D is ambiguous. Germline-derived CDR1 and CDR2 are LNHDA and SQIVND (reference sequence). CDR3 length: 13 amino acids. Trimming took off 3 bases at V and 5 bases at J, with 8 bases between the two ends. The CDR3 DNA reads TGTGCCAGTAGTATCGTTCGGGATCAGCCCCAGCATTTT. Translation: CASSIVRDQPQHF.

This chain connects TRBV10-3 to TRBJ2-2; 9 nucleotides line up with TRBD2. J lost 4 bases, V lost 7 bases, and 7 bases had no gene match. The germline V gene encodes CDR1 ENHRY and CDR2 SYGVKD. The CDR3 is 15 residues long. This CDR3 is CAITREGRGTGELFF. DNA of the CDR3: TGTGCCATCACGCGGGAGGGCCGGGGCACCGGGGAGCTGTTTTTT.

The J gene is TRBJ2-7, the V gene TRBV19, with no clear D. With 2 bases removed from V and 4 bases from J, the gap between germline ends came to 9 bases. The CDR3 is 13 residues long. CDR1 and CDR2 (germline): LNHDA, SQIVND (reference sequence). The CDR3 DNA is TGTGCCAGTAGTATATTCCCAAAGTACGAGCAGTACTTC. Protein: CASSIFPKYEQYF.

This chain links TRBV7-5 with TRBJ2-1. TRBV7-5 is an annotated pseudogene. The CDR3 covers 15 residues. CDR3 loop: CVRSYRNQPCNEQFF. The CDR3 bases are TGTGTCAGAAGCTACCGAAACCAACCTTGCAATGAGCAGTTCTTC.

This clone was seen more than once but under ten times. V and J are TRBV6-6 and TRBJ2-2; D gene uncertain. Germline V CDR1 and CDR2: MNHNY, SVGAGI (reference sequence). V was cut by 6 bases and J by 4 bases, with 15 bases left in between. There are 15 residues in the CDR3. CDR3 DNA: TGTGCCAGCAGGCAGAACATCGAAGGCACCGGGGAGCTGTTTTTT. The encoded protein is CASRQNIEGTGELFF.

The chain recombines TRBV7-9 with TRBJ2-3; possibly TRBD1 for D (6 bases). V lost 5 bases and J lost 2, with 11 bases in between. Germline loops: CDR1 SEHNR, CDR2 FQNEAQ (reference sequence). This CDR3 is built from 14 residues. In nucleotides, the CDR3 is TGTGCCAGCAGCGGAACAGGGATCACAGATACGCAGTATTTT. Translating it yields CASSGTGITDTQYF.

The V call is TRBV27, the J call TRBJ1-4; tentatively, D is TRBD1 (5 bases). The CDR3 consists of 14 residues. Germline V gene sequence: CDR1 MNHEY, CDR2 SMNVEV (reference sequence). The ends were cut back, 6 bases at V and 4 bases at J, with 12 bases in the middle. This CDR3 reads CASSSTVYNEKLFF. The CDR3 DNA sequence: TGTGCCAGCAGCTCGACAGTTTATAATGAAAAACTGTTTTTT.

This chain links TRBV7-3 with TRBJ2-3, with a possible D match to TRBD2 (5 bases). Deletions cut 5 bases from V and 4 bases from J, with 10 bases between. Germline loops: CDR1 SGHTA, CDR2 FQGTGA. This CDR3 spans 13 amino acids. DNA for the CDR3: TGTGCCAGCAGCCCTGGGCGGGCAGATACGCAGTATTTT. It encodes CASSPGRADTQYF.

The CDR3 is CASSGWTSGRGAHNEQFF. The CDR3 bases are TGTGCCAGCAGCGGTTGGACTAGCGGGAGAGGGGCCCACAATGAGCAGTTCTTC. The chain has TRBV9 and TRBJ2-1, with TRBD2 matching 13 bases. The V gene end was trimmed by 3 bases and the J gene end by 5 bases; junction bases not matched to a gene: 11. The length of the CDR3 is 18 residues. Germline V CDR1 and CDR2: SGDLS, YYNGEE. Together with reference TRBV9 and TRBJ2-1, the CDR3 gives the full variable domain: DSGVTQTPKHLITATGQRVTLRCSPRSGDLSVYWYQQSLDQGLQFLIQYYNGEERAKGNILERFSAQQFPDLHSELNLSSLELGDSALYFCASSGWTSGRGAHNEQFFGPGTRLTVL.

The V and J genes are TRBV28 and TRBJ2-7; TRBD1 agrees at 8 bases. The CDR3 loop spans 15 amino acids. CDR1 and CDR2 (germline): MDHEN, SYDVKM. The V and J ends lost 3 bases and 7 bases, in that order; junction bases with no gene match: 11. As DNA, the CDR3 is TGTGCCAGCAGTTTCGACCAGGGGGCTTTGAGGGAGCAGTACTTC. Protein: CASSFDQGALREQYF.